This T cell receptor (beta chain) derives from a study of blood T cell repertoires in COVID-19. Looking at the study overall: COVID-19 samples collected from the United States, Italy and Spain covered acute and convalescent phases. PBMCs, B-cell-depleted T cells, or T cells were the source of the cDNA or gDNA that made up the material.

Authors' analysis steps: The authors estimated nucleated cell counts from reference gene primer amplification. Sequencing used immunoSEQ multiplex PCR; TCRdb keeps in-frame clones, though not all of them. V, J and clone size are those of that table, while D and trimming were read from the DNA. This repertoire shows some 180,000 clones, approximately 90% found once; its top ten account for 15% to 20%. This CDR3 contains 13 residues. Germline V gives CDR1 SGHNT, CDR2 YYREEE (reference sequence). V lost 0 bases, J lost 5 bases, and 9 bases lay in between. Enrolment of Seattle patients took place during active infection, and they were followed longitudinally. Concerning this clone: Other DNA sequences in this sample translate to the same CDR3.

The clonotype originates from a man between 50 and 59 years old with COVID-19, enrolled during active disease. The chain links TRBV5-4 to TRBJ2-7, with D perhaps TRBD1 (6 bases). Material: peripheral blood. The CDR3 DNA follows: TGTGCCAGCAGCTTGGACAGGGCCCACGAGCAGTACTTC. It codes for CASSLDRAHEQYF.